This T cell receptor (beta chain) was sequenced in a study of shared T cell receptors in the human thymus. Germline V gives CDR1 SQVTM, CDR2 ANQGSEA. The CDR3 sequence is 15 residues long. V dropped 6 bases and J dropped 5 bases, with 22 bases sitting between them. Measured with immunoSEQ multiplex PCR; TCRdb has only the in-frame clones, and not every one. Counted here are 540,000 or so clones, around 82% occurring once; the ten biggest clones make up about 0.014%. These sequences were also reported in another study, on human thymus T cells. This second report adds: It was healthy Finnish infants having corrective surgery for congenital heart defects who were the donors. Thymus pieces cut out during corrective heart surgery were the tissue that was used. Related research has reported that thymic repertoires overlap highly among unrelated individuals.

The V call is TRBV29-1, the J call TRBJ2-5; D may be TRBD2 (5 bases). The source of this sequence is a boy younger than two with a congenital heart defect. The sequenced sample consisted of thymocytes. The CDR3 reads CSVQEERPWEETQYF. The CDR3 nucleotides are TGCAGCGTCCAAGAGGAGCGGCCTTGGGAGGAGACCCAGTACTTC.